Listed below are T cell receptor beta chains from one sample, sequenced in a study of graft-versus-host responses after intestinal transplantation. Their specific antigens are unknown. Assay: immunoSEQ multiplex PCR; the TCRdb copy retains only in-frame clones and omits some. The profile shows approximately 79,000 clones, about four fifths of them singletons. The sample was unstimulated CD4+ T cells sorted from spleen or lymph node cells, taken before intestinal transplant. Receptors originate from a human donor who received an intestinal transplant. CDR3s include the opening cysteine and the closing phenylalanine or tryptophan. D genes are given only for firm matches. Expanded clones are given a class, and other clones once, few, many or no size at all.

CDR3 DNA: TGCAGCGCCCCAACAGGGGCTCGGGGGCGTTGGAGCTCCTACAATGAGCAGTTCTTC
CDR3 protein: CSAPTGARGRWSSYNEQFF
D gene: -
CDR3 length: 19
J gene: TRBJ2-1
clone size: -
V gene: TRBV29-1

CDR3 DNA: TGTGCCAGCAGTGAAGCTGTAGCGGGAGTTTCCGAGCAGTACTTC
CDR3 protein: CASSEAVAGVSEQYF
D gene: TRBD2
CDR3 length: 15
J gene: TRBJ2-7
clone size: once
V gene: TRBV2

CDR3 DNA: TGCAGCGTTGGACAGGGTGGCACTGAAGCTTTCTTT
CDR3 protein: CSVGQGGTEAFF
D gene: TRBD1
CDR3 length: 12
J gene: TRBJ1-1
clone size: -
V gene: TRBV29-1

CDR3 DNA: TGTGCCTGGAGTGTGGGCAGCTTGCTCATGCCCTTCTATGGCTACACCTTC
CDR3 protein: CAWSVGSLLMPFYGYTF
D gene: -
CDR3 length: 17
J gene: TRBJ1-2
clone size: -
V gene: TRBV30

CDR3 DNA: TGTGCCAGTAGTCCCAACCCGGGTAGCCCCGGGGAGCTGTTTTTT
CDR3 protein: CASSPNPGSPGELFF
D gene: -
CDR3 length: 15
J gene: TRBJ2-2
clone size: -
V gene: TRBV19

CDR3 DNA: TGTGCCAGCAGTTCCCAACAGGGCAATGAGCAGTTCTTC
CDR3 protein: CASSSQQGNEQFF
D gene: -
CDR3 length: 13
J gene: TRBJ2-1
clone size: -
V gene: TRBV27

CDR3 DNA: TGTGCCAGCAGCGTAGGAATCGGGACTAGCGGGGCTAATGAGCAGTTCTTC
CDR3 protein: CASSVGIGTSGANEQFF
D gene: TRBD2
CDR3 length: 17
J gene: TRBJ2-1
clone size: -
V gene: TRBV9

CDR3 DNA: TGTGCCATCTGGGCAGGGCTCACAGATACGCAGTATTTT
CDR3 protein: CAIWAGLTDTQYF
D gene: -
CDR3 length: 13
J gene: TRBJ2-3
clone size: -
V gene: TRBV10-3

CDR3 DNA: TGCGCCAGCAGCGACGGGACAGCAGAATCTCAGCCCCAGCATTTT
CDR3 protein: CASSDGTAESQPQHF
D gene: TRBD1
CDR3 length: 15
J gene: TRBJ1-5
clone size: few
V gene: TRBV5-1

CDR3 DNA: TGTGCCAGTGGCAGGACTGCCCAAAACATTCAGTACTTC
CDR3 protein: CASGRTAQNIQYF
D gene: -
CDR3 length: 13
J gene: TRBJ2-4
clone size: few
V gene: TRBV2

CDR3 DNA: TGTGCCAGCTCACCACTTGTTTCCCACGAGCAGTACTTC
CDR3 protein: CASSPLVSHEQYF
D gene: -
CDR3 length: 13
J gene: TRBJ2-7
clone size: -
V gene: TRBV18

CDR3 DNA: TGTGCCAGCTCAACTAGACAGGTAGACTCTGGGGCCAACGTCCTGACTTTC
CDR3 protein: CASSTRQVDSGANVLTF
D gene: -
CDR3 length: 17
J gene: TRBJ2-6
clone size: -
V gene: TRBV18

CDR3 DNA: TGCGCCAGCAGCGTCCCTAGCGGGGGGCCAGATACGCAGTATTTT
CDR3 protein: CASSVPSGGPDTQYF
D gene: TRBD2
CDR3 length: 15
J gene: TRBJ2-3
clone size: -
V gene: TRBV5-1

CDR3 DNA: TGTGCCAGTAATGGGCCTGACAGGAACACTGAAGCTTTCTTT
CDR3 protein: CASNGPDRNTEAFF
D gene: -
CDR3 length: 14
J gene: TRBJ1-1
clone size: -
V gene: TRBV19